A single sample gave rise to the 12 T cell receptor beta chains below, sequenced in a study of blood T cell repertoires in COVID-19. Assay: immunoSEQ multiplex PCR; the TCRdb copy retains only in-frame clones and omits some. This table has under 300,000 clones, around 86% appearing once. Specimen: peripheral blood. The source is a woman aged 60-70 years with active or convalescent COVID-19.

With respect to this clone: Since a much larger clone is just one base distant, this may be a read error. V and J are TRBV5-5 and TRBJ2-7; D not certain. Germline values: CDR1 SGHKS, CDR2 YYEKEE (reference sequence). The CDR3 is 11 residues long. V was clipped by 4 bases and J by 0 bases, with 2 bases between them. For the CDR3, the DNA is TGTGCCAGCAGCCACTCCTACGAGCAGTACTTC. Encoded protein: CASSHSYEQYF.

This clone was recorded once. The chain uses TRBV3-1 (or the pseudogene TRBV3-2) and TRBJ2-7, with TRBD1 matching 9 bases. The V gene end was trimmed by 4 bases and the J gene end by 3 bases; junction bases not matched to a gene: 4. The CDR3 loop spans 14 amino acids. The germline CDR1 and CDR2 sequences are LGHDT and YNNKEL (reference sequence). The CDR3 DNA follows: TGTGCCAGCAGCCCGGGACAGGGCTTCTACGAGCAGTACTTC. The encoded protein is CASSPGQGFYEQYF.

This chain uses TRBV29-1 with TRBJ2-3; 7 nucleotides align to TRBD1. Trimming cost V 4 bases and J 12 bases; bases outside gene matches: 7. Per the germline V gene, CDR1 is SQVTM and CDR2 is ANQGSEA. This CDR3 spans 11 amino acids. The CDR3 sequence: CSVVGQEAQYF. The DNA of the CDR3 is TGCAGCGTTGTCGGACAGGAGGCCCAGTATTTT.

This clone was seen only once. This sequence joins TRBV5-1 and TRBJ1-1; possibly TRBD1 for D (5 bases). The CDR3 spans 15 residues. Germline CDR1 SGHRS, CDR2 YFSETQ. With 7 bases removed from V and 0 bases from J, the gap between germline ends came to 16 bases. This chain's CDR3 is CASYGTDYMNTEAFF. CDR3 bases: TGCGCCAGCTATGGGACGGACTACATGAACACTGAAGCTTTCTTT.

The chain joins TRBV4-1 to TRBJ1-2; no clear D gene. CDR1 and CDR2 from the germline V gene are MGHRA and YSYEKL. The ends were cut back, 1 base at V and 6 bases at J, with 18 bases in the middle. The CDR3 extends over 16 amino acids. Written as DNA, the CDR3 is TGCGCCAGCAGCCAAGTTATGATCGGGTCTCTCGATGGCTACACCTTC. Its protein is CASSQVMIGSLDGYTF.

This rearrangement joins TRBV25-1 to TRBJ1-2, with D uncertain. V gave up 0 bases and J gave up 4 bases, with 12 bases separating them. CDR1 is MGHDK, CDR2 SYGVNS, per germline. CDR3 length: 15 residues. CDR3 DNA sequence: TGTGCCAGCAGTGAATATGGCAGGCCTCGCTATGGCTACACCTTC. Translated, it gives CASSEYGRPRYGYTF.

V usage is TRBV11-2 and J usage is TRBJ2-1, with 10 positions matching TRBD2. The CDR3 sequence is 15 residues long. Losses at the gene ends were 1 base for V and 4 bases for J; bases not matched to a gene: 1. Germline V gene sequence: CDR1 SGHAT, CDR2 FQNNGV. The CDR3 is CASSLASGGYNEQFF. As DNA, the CDR3 is TGTGCCAGCAGCTTAGCTAGCGGGGGTTACAATGAGCAGTTCTTC.

The V call is TRBV5-4, the J call TRBJ1-4, with TRBD1 matching 11 bases. Per the germline V gene, CDR1 is SGHNT and CDR2 is YYREEE (reference sequence). With V trimmed by 4 bases and J by 8 bases, 4 bases remained unmatched. The CDR3 sequence is 14 residues long. CDR3 amino acids: CASSVDRGREKLFF. The DNA of the CDR3 is TGTGCCAGCAGCGTGGACAGGGGGCGGGAAAAACTGTTTTTT.

The chain combines TRBV11-2 with TRBJ1-2; 7 bases align to TRBD1. CDR1 is SGHAT and CDR2 is FQNNGV in the germline V gene. Trimming cost V 0 bases and J 7 bases; bases outside gene matches: 8. The CDR3 spans 15 residues. Here the CDR3 reads CASSLDLTGEGGYTF. DNA of the CDR3: TGTGCCAGCAGCTTAGACTTAACAGGGGAAGGTGGCTACACCTTC.

The chain carries TRBV7-6 and TRBJ1-2, with TRBD1 matching over 9 bases. The CDR3 consists of 15 residues. Per the germline V gene, CDR1 is SGHVS and CDR2 is FNYEAQ. Trimming took 1 base from V and 8 from J; bases not matched to a gene: 8. The CDR3 protein is CASSLEPGQGNGYTF. Here the CDR3 DNA reads TGTGCCAGCAGCTTAGAGCCGGGACAGGGAAACGGCTACACCTTC.

The rearrangement links TRBV2 to TRBJ1-2; D gene unclear. V was cut by 6 bases and J by 2 bases, with 13 bases left in between. This CDR3 has 14 amino acids. Germline CDR1 SNHLY, CDR2 FYNNEI. This CDR3 is CASRHPGGNYGYTF. DNA for the CDR3: TGTGCCAGCAGACACCCGGGTGGAAACTATGGCTACACCTTC.

V and J are TRBV27 and TRBJ2-5; 12 bases are shared with TRBD2. The junction had 8 bases not matched to a gene; V was cut back by 6 bases and J by 6 bases. Germline values: CDR1 MNHEY, CDR2 SMNVEV (reference sequence). The CDR3 loop spans 15 amino acids. Here the CDR3 DNA reads TGTGCCAGCAGGTCCCTAGCGGGGGGGAAAAAGACCCAGTACTTC. Amino acids: CASRSLAGGKKTQYF.